This TCR beta chain was sequenced during a study of T cell responses to AZD1222 COVID-19 vaccine. The sample holds a few counts of this clone. As yet, its antigen is unknown. V was cut by 7 bases and J by 6 bases, with 18 bases left in between. This CDR3 is built from 14 residues. Germline CDR1 and CDR2: MNHEY and SVGAGI. Findings of the study overall: Reportedly, nearly half of unique spike TCRs recognized epitopes outside B.1.351/B.1.1.7 mutations. No day 14 peak samples; only post-peak repertoires were characterized.

Generated by immunoSEQ multiplex PCR, the TCRdb table keeps only in-frame clones and is missing some. The data contain approximately 120,000 clones, about 90% of them singletons. The chain combines TRBV6-5 with TRBJ2-5, with D perhaps being TRBD1 or TRBD2 (6 bases each). This clonotype was obtained from an adult in good health. The starting material was peripheral blood, obtained on day 0 of AZD1222 vaccination. The CDR3 region has the DNA TGTGCCAGCACAGAATTGGGGGGCCGAAAGACCCAGTACTTC. Translation gives CASTELGGRKTQYF.